This T cell receptor beta chain was obtained from a study of T cells in Graves' hyperthyroidism and ophthalmopathy. Notes on the study in general: Researchers found most expanded thyroid clonotypes above 0.001 in blood as well. Patients with ophthalmopathy were separated from those with stable hyperthyroidism by a 13 V-J model.

Those patients with uncontrolled infection, other autoimmune disease, pregnancy or lactation were excluded. Progressors' blood was drawn at hyperthyroidism diagnosis, before ophthalmopathy symptoms. This clonotype was seen a handful of times. Its cognate antigen is unknown. There were TCR beta CDR3 regions amplified from RNA transcripts. A first-round RT-PCR of the TCR CDR3 used the HTBI primer set. TCRdb analysed the multiplex PCR reads with MiXCR anew, one entry per CDR3 protein. The table lists around 700,000 distinct CDR3 sequences, around 20% of them singletons. Germline lookup yields CDR1 MNHNS and CDR2 SASEGT. The CDR3 is 14 residues long. Trimming removed 8 bases at V and 3 bases at J, with 11 bases between.

This TCR was recovered from a woman aged 45-65 years with Graves' hyperthyroidism that later progressed to Graves' ophthalmopathy. Specimen: blood. The V and J genes are TRBV6-1 and TRBJ1-6; D ambiguous. The CDR3 is CASVEGLYNSPLHF. CDR3 nucleotide sequence: TGTGCCAGCGTGGAGGGTCTCTATAATTCACCCCTCCACTTT.